Presented here are 16 T cell receptor beta chains from one specimen sequenced in a study of T cell responses to AZD1222 COVID-19 vaccine. Using immunoSEQ multiplex PCR, the repertoire was profiled, and TCRdb retains in-frame clones only, with some absent. The sample shows roughly 140,000 clones, roughly four fifths of them seen only once. The sequencing used peripheral blood, collected on day 0 of MenACWY control vaccination. These receptors were taken from an adult in good health.

This chain uses TRBV5-8 with TRBJ1-5; the D gene is possibly TRBD1 (5 bases). This CDR3 region has 15 residues. V lost 4 bases and J 8 bases, leaving 19 bases between the germline ends. Per germline, CDR1 SGHTS and CDR2 YDEGEE. The CDR3 bases are TGTGCCAGCAGCCTGGGGACGACGGGGGTTGAGCCCCAGCATTTT. Translated: CASSLGTTGVEPQHF.

V usage is TRBV7-9 and J usage is TRBJ2-4; D possibly corresponds to TRBD2 (5 bases). CDR3 length: 18 residues. CDR1 is SEHNR and CDR2 is FQNEAQ in the germline V gene (reference sequence). The V end lost 5 bases, the J end lost 3 bases, and 23 bases lay between the germline ends. The CDR3 DNA is TGTGCCAGCAGCCACGAGAGGGTCGCCCATAGGGACAAAAACATTCAGTACTTC. As protein: CASSHERVAHRDKNIQYF. The variable domain in full, completed from reference TRBV7-9 and TRBJ2-4, reads DTGVSQNPRHKITKRGQNVTFRCDPISEHNRLYWYRQTLGQGPEFLTYFQNEAQLEKSRLLSDRFSAERPKGSFSTLEIQRTEQGDSAMYLCASSHERVAHRDKNIQYFGAGTRLSVL.

This chain uses TRBV6-2 or TRBV6-3 with TRBJ1-5; D is unclear. The V end was cut by 4 bases, the J end by 3 bases, with 7 bases between. CDR3 length: 13 amino acids. Germline V CDR1 and CDR2: MNHEY, SVGEGT. CDR3: CASSLGINQPQHF. In DNA, the CDR3 is TGTGCCAGCAGTTTGGGTATCAATCAGCCCCAGCATTTT.

The CDR3 is CASRPQGQGNQPQHF. CDR3 nucleotide sequence: TGTGCCAGTAGGCCACAGGGCCAGGGCAATCAGCCCCAGCATTTT. This chain links TRBV19 with TRBJ1-5, with TRBD1 as a possible D gene (6 bases). Germline CDR1 LNHDA, CDR2 SQIVND (reference sequence). V lost 6 bases, J lost 2 bases, and 14 bases lay in between. The CDR3 has 15 amino acids.

CDR3 DNA sequence: TGCGCCAGCAGCCAAGAGACAGGCTACGAGCAGTACGTC. This gives the protein CASSQETGYEQYV. The chain links TRBV4-1 to TRBJ2-7, with D tentatively TRBD1 (6 bases). Trimming removed 0 bases at V and 3 bases at J, with 6 bases between. The V gene's germline CDR1 is MGHRA and CDR2 YSYEKL. There are 13 residues in the CDR3.

The J gene is TRBJ2-5, the V gene TRBV6-5; 8 nucleotides match TRBD2. The germline V gene encodes CDR1 MNHEY and CDR2 SVGAGI. The trim removed 8 bases at V and 2 bases at J, leaving 10 bases unmatched. CDR3 size: 15 residues. This chain's CDR3 is CASSPLAGEQETQYF. CDR3 bases: TGTGCCAGCTCTCCTCTAGCGGGTGAACAAGAGACCCAGTACTTC.

The rearrangement links TRBV19 to TRBJ1-2; no reliable D call. The CDR3 spans 14 residues. CDR1 LNHDA and CDR2 SQIVND come from the germline V gene (reference sequence). The V gene lost 5 bases and the J gene lost 5 bases, with 15 bases spanning the gap. CDR3 nucleotides: TGTGCCAGTAGTGGCTCTACGGGATATTATGGCTACACCTTC. The encoded protein is CASSGSTGYYGYTF.

The gene calls are TRBV28 and TRBJ2-6; D call uncertain. V was clipped by 5 bases and J by 0 bases, with 8 bases between them. The germline V gene encodes CDR1 MDHEN and CDR2 SYDVKM. This CDR3 spans 15 amino acids. CDR3 coding DNA: TGTGCCAGCAGTCCGAACTTCTCTGGGGCCAACGTCCTGACTTTC. Protein sequence: CASSPNFSGANVLTF.

This clone was found once. CDR3 sequence: CASSPLRDRVRETQYF. The CDR3 DNA reads TGTGCCAGCAGTCCACTCCGGGACAGGGTCCGTGAGACCCAGTACTTC. The rearrangement links TRBV28 to TRBJ2-5; 9 bases are a match to TRBD1. CDR1 and CDR2 from the germline V gene are MDHEN and SYDVKM. The CDR3 runs 16 residues. The ends lost 5 bases at V and 5 bases at J; junction bases unmatched: 12.

This clone was seen only once. The V and J genes are TRBV3-1 (or the pseudogene TRBV3-2) and TRBJ2-7; unclear D gene. V lost 0 bases and J 6 bases, leaving 6 bases between the germline ends. The CDR3 loop spans 12 amino acids. From germline, CDR1 is LGHDT and CDR2 YNNKEL (reference sequence). CDR3 nucleotide sequence: TGTGCCAGCAGCCAAGATCTCGGCGAGCAGTACTTC. Protein sequence: CASSQDLGEQYF.

This chain joins TRBV29-1 and TRBJ2-7, with D unclear. Between the trimmed V and J ends, which lost 0 bases and 3 bases, there was a span of 15 bases. There are 15 residues in the CDR3. Germline values: CDR1 SQVTM, CDR2 ANQGSEA. CDR3 nucleotide sequence: TGCAGCGTTGAAGATCGCGGAACGAAGGACTACGAGCAGTACTTC. This sequence encodes CSVEDRGTKDYEQYF.

This chain links TRBV7-8 with TRBJ1-2; D perhaps matches TRBD1 (5 bases). This CDR3 is 16 amino acids long. Germline V lookup: CDR1 SGHVS, CDR2 FQNEAQ. V was clipped by 7 bases and J by 5 bases, with 23 bases between them. CDR3 DNA sequence: TGTGCCAGCACCCCAGGGAAGAGCGTCCAAGGATATGGCTACACCTTC. It yields the protein CASTPGKSVQGYGYTF.

Details on this clone: This sample also contains other DNA sequences that code for the same CDR3. The genes are TRBV7-3 and TRBJ1-1; no clear D gene. The germline CDR1 and CDR2 sequences are SGHTA and FQGTGA. V was trimmed by 6 bases and J by 0 bases, leaving 8 bases between them. CDR3 size: 13 residues. CDR3 region: CASSLSMNTEAFF. DNA of the CDR3: TGTGCCAGCAGTCTGTCCATGAACACTGAAGCTTTCTTT.

This clone has only one observation. This rearrangement joins TRBV3-1 (or the pseudogene TRBV3-2) to TRBJ2-4, with 9 bases fitting TRBD2. The V and J ends lost 0 bases and 15 bases, in that order; junction bases with no gene match: 6. This CDR3 has 13 amino acids. The germline V gene has CDR1 LGHDT and CDR2 YNNKEL (reference sequence). This CDR3 is CASSQDRSGGPYF. The CDR3 nucleotides are TGTGCCAGCAGCCAAGATCGGAGCGGGGGGCCGTACTTC.

The V and J genes are TRBV4-1 and TRBJ1-3; a weak D match, TRBD1 (6 bases). CDR1 is MGHRA and CDR2 is YSYEKL in the germline V gene. V lost 6 bases, J lost 2 bases, and 14 bases lay in between. This CDR3 has 15 residues. As DNA, the CDR3 is TGCGCCAGCAGACTTTCCCGGACAGCTGGAAACACCATATATTTT. Encoded protein: CASRLSRTAGNTIYF.

The genes are TRBV20-1 and TRBJ1-2; D not certain. Trimming took 5 bases from V and 14 from J, leaving 12 bases between them. The CDR3 extends over 9 amino acids. The V gene's germline CDR1 is DFQATT and CDR2 SNEGSKA (reference sequence). The CDR3 loop is CSARRAETF. DNA of the CDR3: TGCAGTGCTCGGAGGGCCGAGACCTTC.